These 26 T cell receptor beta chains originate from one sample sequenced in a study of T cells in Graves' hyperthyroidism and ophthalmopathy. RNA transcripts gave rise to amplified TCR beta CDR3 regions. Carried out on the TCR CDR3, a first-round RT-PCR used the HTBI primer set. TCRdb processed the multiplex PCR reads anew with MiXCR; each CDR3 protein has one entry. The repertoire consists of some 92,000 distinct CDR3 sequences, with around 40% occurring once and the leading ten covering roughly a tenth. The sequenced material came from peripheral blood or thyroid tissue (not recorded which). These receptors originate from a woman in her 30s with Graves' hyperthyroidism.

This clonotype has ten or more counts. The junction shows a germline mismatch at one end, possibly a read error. Written as DNA, the CDR3 is TGTGCCAGCAGCGAAGGACAGGGGAGGTTCTTGAATTCACCCCTCCACTTT. Translation: CASSEGQGRFLNSPLHF. The chain links TRBV2 to TRBJ1-6; 9 nucleotides align to TRBD1. Germline V gene sequence: CDR1 SNHLY, CDR2 FYNNEI. This CDR3 is built from 17 residues.

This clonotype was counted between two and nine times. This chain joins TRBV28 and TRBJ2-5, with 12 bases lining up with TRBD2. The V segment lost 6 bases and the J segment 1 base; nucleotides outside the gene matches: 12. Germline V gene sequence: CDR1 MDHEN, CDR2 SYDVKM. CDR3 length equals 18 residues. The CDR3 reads CASRSPSGREGGQETQYF. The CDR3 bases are TGTGCCAGCAGGTCTCCTAGCGGGAGGGAAGGGGGCCAAGAGACCCAGTACTTC.

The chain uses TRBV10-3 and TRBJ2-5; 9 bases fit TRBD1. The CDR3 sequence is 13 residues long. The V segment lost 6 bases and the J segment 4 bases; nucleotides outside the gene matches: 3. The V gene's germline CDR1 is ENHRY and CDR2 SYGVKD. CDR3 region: CAISADRGETQYF. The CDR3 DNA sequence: TGTGCCATCAGCGCGGACAGGGGAGAGACCCAGTACTTC.

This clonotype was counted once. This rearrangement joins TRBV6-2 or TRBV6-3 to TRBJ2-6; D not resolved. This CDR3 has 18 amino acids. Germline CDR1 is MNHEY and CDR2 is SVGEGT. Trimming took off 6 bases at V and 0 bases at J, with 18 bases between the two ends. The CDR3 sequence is CASRVEWQYFSGANVLTF. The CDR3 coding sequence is TGTGCCAGCAGAGTCGAGTGGCAGTATTTCTCTGGGGCCAACGTCCTGACTTTC.

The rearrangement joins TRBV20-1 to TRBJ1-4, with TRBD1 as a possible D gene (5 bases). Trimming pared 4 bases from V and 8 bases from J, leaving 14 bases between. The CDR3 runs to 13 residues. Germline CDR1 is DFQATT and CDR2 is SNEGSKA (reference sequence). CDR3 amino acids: CSANRQTGEKLFF. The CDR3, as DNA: TGCAGTGCTAATCGACAGACCGGGGAAAAACTGTTTTTT.

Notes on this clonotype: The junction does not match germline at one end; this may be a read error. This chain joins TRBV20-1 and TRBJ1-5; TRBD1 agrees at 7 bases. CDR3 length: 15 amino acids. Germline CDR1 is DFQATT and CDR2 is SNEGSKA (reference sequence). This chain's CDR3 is CSASRGWGAVNTEAF. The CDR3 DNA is TGCAGTGCTAGCAGGGGGTGGGGGGCAGTAAACACTGAAGCTTTC.

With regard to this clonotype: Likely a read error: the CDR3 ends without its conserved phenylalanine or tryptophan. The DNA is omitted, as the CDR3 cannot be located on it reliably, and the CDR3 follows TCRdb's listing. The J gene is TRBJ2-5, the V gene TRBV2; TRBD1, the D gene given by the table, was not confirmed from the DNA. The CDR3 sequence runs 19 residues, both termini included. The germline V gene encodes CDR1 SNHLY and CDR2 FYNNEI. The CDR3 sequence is CASLNAGTGGADYGYTFGS.

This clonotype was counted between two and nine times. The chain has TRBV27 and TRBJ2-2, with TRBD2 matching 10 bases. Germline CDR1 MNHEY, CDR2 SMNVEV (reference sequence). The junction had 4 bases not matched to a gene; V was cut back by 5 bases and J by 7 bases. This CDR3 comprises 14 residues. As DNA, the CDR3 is TGTGCCAGCAGTGGTAGCGGGAGGTACGGGGAGCTGTTTTTT. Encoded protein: CASSGSGRYGELFF.

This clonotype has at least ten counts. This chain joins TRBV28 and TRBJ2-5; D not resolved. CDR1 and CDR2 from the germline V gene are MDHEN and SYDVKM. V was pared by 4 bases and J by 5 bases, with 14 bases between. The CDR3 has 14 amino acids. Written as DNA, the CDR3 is TGTGCCAGCAGTTCCCCGGCTAGGAGTGAGACCCAGTACTTC. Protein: CASSSPARSETQYF.

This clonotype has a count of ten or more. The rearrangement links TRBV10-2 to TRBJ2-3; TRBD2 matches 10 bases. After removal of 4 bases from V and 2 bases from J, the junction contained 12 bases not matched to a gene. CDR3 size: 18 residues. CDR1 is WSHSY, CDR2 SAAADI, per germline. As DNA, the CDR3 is TGCGCCAGCAGTGGTACTAGCGGGATTTTCCCGCACACAGATACGCAGTATTTT. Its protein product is CASSGTSGIFPHTDTQYF.

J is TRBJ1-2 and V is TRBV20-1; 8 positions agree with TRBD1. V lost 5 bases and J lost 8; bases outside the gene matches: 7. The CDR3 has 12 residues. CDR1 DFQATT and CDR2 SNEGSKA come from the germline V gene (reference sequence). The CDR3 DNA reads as TGCAGTGCTCGACAGGGGAGGGACGGCTACACCTTC. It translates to CSARQGRDGYTF.

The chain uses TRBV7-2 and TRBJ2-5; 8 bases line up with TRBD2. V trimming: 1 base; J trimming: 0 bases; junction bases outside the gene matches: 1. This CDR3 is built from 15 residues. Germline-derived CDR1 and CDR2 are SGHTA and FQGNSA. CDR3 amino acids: CASSLGAGDQETQYF. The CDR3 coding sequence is TGTGCCAGCAGCTTAGGAGCGGGGGACCAAGAGACCCAGTACTTC.

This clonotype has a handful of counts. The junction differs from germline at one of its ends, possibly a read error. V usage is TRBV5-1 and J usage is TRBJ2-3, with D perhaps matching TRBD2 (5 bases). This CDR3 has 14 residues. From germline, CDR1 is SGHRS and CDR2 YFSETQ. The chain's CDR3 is CASSFPSKPEGQYF. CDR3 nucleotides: TGTGCCAGCAGCTTTCCCAGCAAACCCGAGGGGCAGTATTTT.

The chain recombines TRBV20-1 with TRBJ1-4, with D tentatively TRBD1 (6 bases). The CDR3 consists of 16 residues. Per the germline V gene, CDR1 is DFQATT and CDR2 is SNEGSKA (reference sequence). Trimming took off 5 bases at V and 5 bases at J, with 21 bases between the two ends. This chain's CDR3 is CSAPPGAARSNEKLFF. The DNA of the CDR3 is TGCAGTGCTCCTCCAGGGGCAGCCCGGTCCAATGAAAAACTGTTTTTT.

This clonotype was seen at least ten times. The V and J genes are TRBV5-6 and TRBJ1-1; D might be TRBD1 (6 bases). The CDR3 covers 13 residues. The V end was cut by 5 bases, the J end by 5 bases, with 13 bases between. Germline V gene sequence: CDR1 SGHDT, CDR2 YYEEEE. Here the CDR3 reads CASRRKGGTEAFF. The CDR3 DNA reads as TGTGCCAGCAGACGGAAGGGGGGTACTGAAGCTTTCTTT.

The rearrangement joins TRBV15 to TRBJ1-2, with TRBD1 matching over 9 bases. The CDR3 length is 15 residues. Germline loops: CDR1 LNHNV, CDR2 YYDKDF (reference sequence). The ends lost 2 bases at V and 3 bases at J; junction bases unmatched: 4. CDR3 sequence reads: CATSRPGTGYYGYTF. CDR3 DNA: TGTGCCACCAGCAGACCCGGGACAGGGTACTATGGCTACACCTTC. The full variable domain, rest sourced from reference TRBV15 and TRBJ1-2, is DAMVIQNPRYQVTQFGKPVTLSCSQTLNHNVMYWYQQKSSQAPKLLFHYYDKDFNNEADTPDNFQSRRPNTSFCFLDIRSPGLGDTAMYLCATSRPGTGYYGYTFGSGTRLTVV.

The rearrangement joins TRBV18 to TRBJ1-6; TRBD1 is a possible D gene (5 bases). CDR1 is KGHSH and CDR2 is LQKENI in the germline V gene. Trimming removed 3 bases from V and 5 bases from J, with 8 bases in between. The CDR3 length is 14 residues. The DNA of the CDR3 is TGTGCCAGCTCACCGCGAGGGGATAATTCACCCCTCCACTTT. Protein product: CASSPRGDNSPLHF.

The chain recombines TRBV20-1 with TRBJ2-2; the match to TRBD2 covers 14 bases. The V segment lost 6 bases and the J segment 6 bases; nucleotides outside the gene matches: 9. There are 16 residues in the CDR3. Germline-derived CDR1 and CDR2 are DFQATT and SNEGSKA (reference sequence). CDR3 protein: CSATGTSGGGPGELFF. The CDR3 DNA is TGCAGTGCCACCGGGACTAGCGGGGGAGGACCCGGGGAGCTGTTTTTT.

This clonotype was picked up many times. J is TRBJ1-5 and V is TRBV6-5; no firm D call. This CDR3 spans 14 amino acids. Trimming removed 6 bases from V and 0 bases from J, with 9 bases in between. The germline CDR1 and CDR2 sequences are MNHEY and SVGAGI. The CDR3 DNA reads TGTGCCAGCAGGGGTTCTTATAGCAATCAGCCCCAGCATTTT. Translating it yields CASRGSYSNQPQHF.

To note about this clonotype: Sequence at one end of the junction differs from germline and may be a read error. The CDR3 sequence is CACSLRQGDRAFF. CDR3 nucleotide sequence: TGTGCCTGCAGCTTAAGACAGGGGGATAGAGCTTTCTTT. The chain has TRBV7-9 and TRBJ1-1; 9 bases agree with TRBD1. The CDR3 loop spans 13 amino acids. Germline values: CDR1 SEHNR, CDR2 FQNEAQ (reference sequence).

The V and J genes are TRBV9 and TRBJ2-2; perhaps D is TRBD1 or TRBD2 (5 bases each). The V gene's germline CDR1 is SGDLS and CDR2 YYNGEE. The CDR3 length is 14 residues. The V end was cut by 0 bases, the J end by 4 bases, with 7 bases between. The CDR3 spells CASSVGGSTGELFF. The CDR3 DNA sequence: TGTGCCAGCAGCGTAGGGGGGAGCACCGGGGAGCTGTTTTTT. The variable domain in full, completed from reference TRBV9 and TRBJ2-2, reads DSGVTQTPKHLITATGQRVTLRCSPRSGDLSVYWYQQSLDQGLQFLIQYYNGEERAKGNILERFSAQQFPDLHSELNLSSLELGDSALYFCASSVGGSTGELFFGEGSRLTVL.

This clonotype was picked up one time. CDR3 sequence: CASRVQETQYF. CDR3 bases: TGTGCCAGCCGGGTACAAGAGACCCAGTACTTC. The chain joins TRBV7-2 to TRBJ2-5; no clear D gene. CDR1 and CDR2 from the germline V gene are SGHTA and FQGNSA. The V and J ends lost 8 bases and 2 bases respectively, with 6 bases between them. This CDR3 has 11 residues.

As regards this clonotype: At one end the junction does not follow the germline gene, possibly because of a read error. The CDR3 DNA is TGTGTCAGCAGCCACCCAGAAGAAGAAGAGACTCAGTACTTC. This translates into CVSSHPEEEETQYF. The rearrangement joins TRBV7-9 to TRBJ2-5, with D unclear. The CDR3 spans 14 residues. Germline V lookup: CDR1 SEHNR, CDR2 FQNEAQ (reference sequence).

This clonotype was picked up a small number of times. In nucleotides, the CDR3 is TGTGCCAGCAGCAAGACTAGTTCTAGCACAGATACGCAGTATTTT. This translates into CASSKTSSSTDTQYF. The V and J genes are TRBV9 and TRBJ2-3; D is possibly TRBD2 (6 bases). Trimming stripped 4 bases from V and 0 bases from J, with 12 bases between. Germline V gene lookup returns CDR1 SGDLS and CDR2 YYNGEE. The CDR3 consists of 15 residues.

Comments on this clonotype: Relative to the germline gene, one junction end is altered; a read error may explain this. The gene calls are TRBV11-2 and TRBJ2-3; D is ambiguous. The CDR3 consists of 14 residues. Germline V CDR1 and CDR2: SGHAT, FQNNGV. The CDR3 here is CAWSVLGPTDTQYF. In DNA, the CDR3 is TGCGCCTGGAGTGTTCTCGGCCCCACAGATACGCAGTATTTT.

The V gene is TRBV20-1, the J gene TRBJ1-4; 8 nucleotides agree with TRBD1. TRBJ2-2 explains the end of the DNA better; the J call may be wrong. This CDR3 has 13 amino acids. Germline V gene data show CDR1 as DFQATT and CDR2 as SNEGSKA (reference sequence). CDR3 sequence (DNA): TGCAGTGCTAGGACAGGGGACACCGGGGAGCTGTTTTTT. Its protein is CSARTGDTGELFF.